This TCR beta chain was sequenced in a study of blood T cell repertoires in COVID-19. Study as a whole: T cells, B-cell-depleted T cells, or PBMCs supplied cDNA or gDNA.

The V gene's germline CDR1 is KGHSH and CDR2 LQKENI. The CDR3 has 12 amino acids. The V end lost 3 bases, the J end lost 6 bases, and 9 bases lay between the germline ends. Original methodology: How many nucleated cells were present was estimated from reference gene primer amplification. Only in-frame clones appear in the TCRdb table, and some are missing; sequencing was by immunoSEQ multiplex PCR. Clonal size and the V and J genes are those of that table, whereas D and trimming came from the DNA. Of under 300,000 clones listed, around 81% are singletons. This chain joins TRBV18 and TRBJ2-7; TRBD1 might be the D (6 bases). The sequencing sample was made of peripheral blood. This receptor was taken from a man aged 25-40 years who had recovered from COVID-19. This CDR3 is CASSPSGAEQYF. The CDR3 DNA follows: TGTGCCAGCTCACCGTCAGGGGCCGAGCAGTACTTC.